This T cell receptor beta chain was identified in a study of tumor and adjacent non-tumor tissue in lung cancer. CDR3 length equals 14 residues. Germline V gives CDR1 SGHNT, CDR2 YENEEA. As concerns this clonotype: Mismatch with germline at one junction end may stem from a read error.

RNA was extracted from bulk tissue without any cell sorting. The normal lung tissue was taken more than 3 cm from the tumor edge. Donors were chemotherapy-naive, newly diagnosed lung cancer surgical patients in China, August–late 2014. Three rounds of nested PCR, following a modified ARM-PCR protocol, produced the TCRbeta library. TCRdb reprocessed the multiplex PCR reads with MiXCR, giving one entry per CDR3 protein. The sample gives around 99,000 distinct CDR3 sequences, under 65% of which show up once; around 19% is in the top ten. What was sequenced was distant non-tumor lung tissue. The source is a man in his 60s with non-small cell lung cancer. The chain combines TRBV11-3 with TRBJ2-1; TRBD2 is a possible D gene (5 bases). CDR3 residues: CASSPQSGYNKQFF. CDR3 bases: TGTGCCAGTAGCCCACAATCGGGATACAATAAGCAGTTCTTC.